This is a list of T cell receptor beta chains from one sample in a study of radiation and T cells in renal cell carcinoma. Measured with immunoSEQ multiplex PCR; TCRdb has only the in-frame clones, and not every one. The sample includes roughly 100,000 clones, 70% to 85% of them seen just once. The material was blood, obtained from a patient whose treatment included radiotherapy and nephrectomy. These receptors originate from a man aged 55-75 years with renal cell carcinoma. The CDR3 runs from the conserved cysteine through the conserved F or W. The D gene is left open where the match is weak. The listing skips clone size in some rows; elsewhere it reads once, few, many or a size class.

.,14,TRBJ1-1,.,TRBV27,CASTRNGVSTEAFF,TGTGCCAGCACCCGAAACGGGGTGAGCACTGAAGCTTTCTTT
.,14,TRBJ2-7,.,TRBV4-1,CASSLPGLAYEQYF,TGCGCCAGCAGCCTCCCCGGCCTAGCCTACGAGCAGTACTTC
TRBD1,15,TRBJ2-7,.,TRBV14,CASSQFRDRGSEQYF,TGTGCCAGCAGCCAATTCCGGGACAGGGGGTCCGAGCAGTACTTC
.,12,TRBJ1-2,.,TRBV30,CAWSPTAYGYTF,TGTGCCTGGAGCCCAACGGCCTATGGCTACACCTTC
.,15,TRBJ1-1,many,TRBV11-2,CASSSLSKGTTEAFF,TGTGCCAGCAGCTCCCTATCGAAAGGGACGACTGAAGCTTTCTTT
.,15,TRBJ2-7,.,TRBV2,CASSDPLEEPYEQYF,TGTGCCAGCAGCGACCCACTAGAGGAGCCCTACGAGCAGTACTTC
.,13,TRBJ2-7,.,TRBV5-4,CASNYAVGDEQYF,TGTGCCAGTAACTATGCGGTGGGAGACGAGCAGTACTTC
.,14,TRBJ2-6,once,TRBV30,CAWSMGSGANVLTF,TGTGCCTGGAGTATGGGATCTGGGGCCAACGTCCTGACTTTC
TRBD2,16,TRBJ2-7,.,TRBV19,CASSNPLAGGGYEQYF,TGTGCCAGTAGCAACCCACTAGCGGGAGGGGGCTACGAGCAGTACTTC
TRBD2,16,TRBJ2-2,.,TRBV28,CAVGLAGERDTGELFF,TGTGCCGTCGGACTAGCGGGAGAAAGGGACACCGGGGAGCTGTTTTTT
.,14,TRBJ2-7,once,TRBV28,CASSLSLEPYEQYF,TGTGCCAGCAGTTTGTCCCTCGAACCCTACGAGCAGTACTTC
.,12,TRBJ1-1,.,TRBV27,CASSPRGTEAFF,TGTGCCAGCAGTCCCCGGGGTACTGAAGCTTTCTTT
.,17,TRBJ2-1,.,TRBV29-1,CSVETPLGGGAVNEQFF,TGCAGCGTTGAAACACCTCTTGGTGGCGGGGCTGTCAATGAGCAGTTCTTC
.,16,TRBJ2-3,.,TRBV5-1,CASSISGHPSTDTQYF,TGCGCCAGCAGCATAAGCGGGCACCCTAGCACAGATACGCAGTATTTT
.,14,TRBJ2-5,.,TRBV6-6,CASSYSSFDGTQYF,TGTGCCAGCAGTTACTCCAGTTTTGATGGGACCCAGTACTTC
.,14,TRBJ1-4,.,TRBV19,CASSTNRVGEKLFF,TGTGCCAGTAGTACTAACAGGGTTGGGGAAAAACTGTTTTTT
.,18,TRBJ2-3,.,TRBV7-2,CASSFDHGRPAGHPTQYF,TGTGCCAGCAGCTTTGATCATGGACGCCCTGCGGGTCACCCTACGCAGTATTTT
.,13,TRBJ1-1,few,TRBV10-1,CASSGQMNTEAFF,TGCGCCAGCAGTGGACAGATGAACACTGAAGCTTTCTTT
.,16,TRBJ2-5,.,TRBV19,CASSIKQDWYQETQYF,TGTGCCAGTAGTATAAAACAGGATTGGTACCAAGAGACCCAGTACTTC
TRBD1,14,TRBJ2-7,.,TRBV27,CASSPGQGFDEQYF,TGTGCCAGCAGCCCGGGACAGGGGTTTGACGAGCAGTACTTC
.,11,TRBJ2-5,.,TRBV11-2,CASSAIDGQYF,TGTGCCAGCAGCGCTATAGATGGCCAGTACTTC
TRBD1,14,TRBJ1-4,.,TRBV7-2,CASSLGTGNEKLFF,TGTGCCAGCAGCTTGGGGACAGGAAATGAAAAACTGTTTTTT
TRBD2,17,TRBJ2-7,few,TRBV28,CASASSSGTSGSYEQYF,TGTGCCAGCGCCTCCTCTTCCGGGACTAGCGGGAGTTACGAGCAGTACTTC
.,15,TRBJ2-2,.,TRBV7-6,CASSLAGGNTGELFF,TGTGCCAGCAGCTTAGCGGGCGGGAACACCGGGGAGCTGTTTTTT
.,14,TRBJ2-5,.,TRBV5-3,CARSLRTTEETQYF,TGTGCCAGAAGCTTGAGAACGACCGAAGAGACCCAGTACTTC
TRBD2,17,TRBJ2-7,.,TRBV5-4,CASSGGGTSVSTYEQYF,TGTGCCAGCAGCGGGGGGGGTACTAGCGTAAGTACCTACGAGCAGTACTTC
TRBD1,14,TRBJ2-5,.,TRBV5-1,CASSFGQVQETQYF,TGCGCCAGCAGCTTCGGACAGGTCCAAGAGACCCAGTACTTC
.,17,TRBJ2-1,.,TRBV4-1,CASSRTEGGLSYNEQFF,TGCGCCAGCAGCCGTACGGAGGGCGGGCTCTCCTACAATGAGCAGTTCTTC
.,15,TRBJ1-5,.,TRBV28,CASITYGEMSQPQHF,TGTGCCAGCATCACTTACGGGGAGATGTCTCAGCCCCAGCATTTT
TRBD2,17,TRBJ2-3,.,TRBV7-8,CASSHSLAGENPDTQYF,TGTGCCAGCAGCCACAGCCTAGCGGGAGAAAATCCAGATACGCAGTATTTT
.,11,TRBJ2-7,.,TRBV20-1,CSARHSYEQYF,TGCAGTGCTAGACACTCCTACGAGCAGTACTTC
.,14,TRBJ2-4,.,TRBV5-6,CASSFRQVLNIQYF,TGTGCCAGCAGCTTCCGACAGGTTTTAAACATTCAGTACTTC
.,11,TRBJ1-5,once,TRBV6-1,CASSLYQPQHF,TGTGCCAGCAGTCTGTATCAGCCCCAGCATTTT
.,12,TRBJ2-1,.,TRBV5-1,CASSPNRDEQFF,TGCGCCAGCAGCCCGAACAGGGATGAGCAGTTCTTC
TRBD1,15,TRBJ2-7,.,TRBV5-6,CASSYTGGWVYEQYF,TGTGCCAGCAGCTACACAGGGGGCTGGGTGTACGAGCAGTACTTC
.,15,TRBJ1-1,few,TRBV28,CASSVTTGTNTEAFF,TGTGCCAGCAGTGTGACCACAGGGACCAACACTGAAGCTTTCTTT
TRBD1,13,TRBJ2-5,.,TRBV5-4,CASSLTGVETQYF,TGTGCCAGCAGCTTGACAGGGGTAGAGACCCAGTACTTC
.,14,TRBJ1-2,.,TRBV10-1,CASSPEGRGYGYTF,TGCGCCAGCAGTCCCGAGGGACGAGGCTATGGCTACACCTTC
.,16,TRBJ1-4,once,TRBV15,CATSKGELVGREKLFF,TGTGCCACCAGCAAGGGGGAGTTGGTGGGACGGGAAAAACTGTTTTTT
TRBD2,15,TRBJ2-3,.,TRBV2,CASRLAGARRDTQYF,TGTGCCAGTCGACTAGCGGGAGCGCGGAGAGATACGCAGTATTTT
.,14,TRBJ2-7,.,TRBV19,CASSKAARANEQYF,TGTGCCAGTAGTAAAGCGGCCCGTGCCAACGAGCAGTACTTC
.,13,TRBJ2-7,.,TRBV4-3,CASSPINGQEQYF,TGCGCCAGCAGCCCCATTAATGGACAGGAGCAGTACTTC
.,16,TRBJ2-7,once,TRBV29-1,CSVESRVGGSSYEQYF,TGCAGCGTTGAATCTCGGGTCGGGGGAAGCTCCTACGAGCAGTACTTC
TRBD1,15,TRBJ1-1,once,TRBV27,CASSSLTGGRTEAFF,TGTGCCAGCAGTTCCCTGACAGGGGGTCGAACTGAAGCTTTCTTT
.,13,TRBJ2-3,.,TRBV4-2,CASSPTRLVTQYF,TGTGCCAGCAGCCCCACTCGACTAGTTACGCAGTATTTT
.,13,TRBJ1-3,.,TRBV7-2,CASSLRRGNTIYF,TGTGCCAGCAGCTTACGTAGGGGAAACACCATATATTTT
.,15,TRBJ1-3,.,TRBV5-5,CASSYLAGSGNTIYF,TGTGCCAGCAGCTACTTAGCGGGTTCTGGAAACACCATATATTTT
.,12,TRBJ2-4,.,TRBV7-9,CASSWGDYIQYF,TGTGCCAGCAGCTGGGGGGATTACATTCAGTACTTC
.,15,TRBJ2-1,.,TRBV7-8,CASSFRRYSYNEQFF,TGTGCCAGCAGCTTCCGGAGATACTCCTACAATGAGCAGTTCTTC
.,12,TRBJ2-1,.,TRBV4-1,CASSLGSNEQFF,TGCGCCAGCAGTCTTGGAAGCAATGAGCAGTTCTTC
.,16,TRBJ1-3,.,TRBV28,CASLSGGQSSGNTIYF,TGTGCCAGCCTCTCTGGTGGACAGAGCTCTGGAAACACCATATATTTT
TRBD2,14,TRBJ2-7,once,TRBV11-2,CASSLLAGGPQQYF,TGTGCCAGCAGCCTCCTAGCGGGAGGGCCCCAGCAGTACTTC
TRBD1,12,TRBJ2-7,.,TRBV9,CASSRDSYEQYF,TGTGCCAGCAGCCGGGACAGCTACGAGCAGTACTTC
.,15,TRBJ2-1,.,TRBV10-3,CAISDTSQAYNEQFF,TGTGCCATCAGTGACACTAGCCAAGCCTACAATGAGCAGTTCTTC
TRBD1,15,TRBJ1-3,few,TRBV11-2,CASSVPTGPGNTIYF,TGTGCCAGCAGCGTTCCGACAGGGCCAGGAAACACCATATATTTT
TRBD1,13,TRBJ1-1,.,TRBV7-2,CASSSYRGSEAFF,TGTGCCAGCAGCTCATACAGGGGCTCTGAAGCTTTCTTT
.,16,TRBJ2-3,.,TRBV4-2,CASSQDPDPSTDTQYF,TGTGCCAGCAGCCAAGATCCCGACCCGAGCACAGATACGCAGTATTTT
.,13,TRBJ2-5,.,TRBV9,CASMPDNQETQYF,TGTGCCAGCATGCCCGACAACCAAGAGACCCAGTACTTC